The 24 T cell receptor beta chains below were found in one sample sequenced in a study of blood T cell repertoires in COVID-19 (dated by TCRdb to about 2020). Library method: the immunoSEQ multiplex PCR assay. Held by TCRdb, this immuneACCESS table contains in-frame sequences only and omits some clones. Under half of the omission traces to an unresolved V gene where checked; the cause of the rest is unknown. The sample includes about 110,000 clones, with around four fifths observed a single time. Just over 4% of the sample is taken by the ten largest. The material sequenced was peripheral blood. The receptors were sampled from a woman in her 70s with acute or convalescent COVID-19.

About this clone itself: This specimen includes other DNA sequences encoding the same CDR3. V and J are TRBV18 and TRBJ2-7; TRBD1 agrees at 7 bases. CDR3 length: 13 residues. Germline CDR1 is KGHSH and CDR2 is LQKENI. V was pared by 3 bases and J by 3 bases, with 2 bases of the junction left unmatched. The chain's CDR3 is CASSPGTVYEQYF. CDR3 DNA: TGTGCCAGCTCACCCGGGACAGTCTACGAGCAGTACTTC.

This chain connects TRBV28 to TRBJ1-2; no clear D gene. Germline assignment: CDR1 MDHEN and CDR2 SYDVKM. The CDR3 loop spans 13 amino acids. Trimming pared 7 bases from V and 6 bases from J, leaving 15 bases between. The CDR3 nucleotides read TGTGCCAGCAATTACCGGCACAGAGATGGCTACACCTTC. Its translation is CASNYRHRDGYTF.

The gene calls are TRBV19 and TRBJ2-3; maybe TRBD1 (7 bases). The CDR3 spans 16 residues. Trimming took 7 bases from V and 1 from J, leaving 18 bases between them. The germline V gene has CDR1 LNHDA and CDR2 SQIVND (reference sequence). DNA of the CDR3: TGTGCCAGTACCACCCCGGGACAGCGGGGCACAGATACGCAGTATTTT. The encoded protein is CASTTPGQRGTDTQYF.

The chain joins TRBV3-1 (or the pseudogene TRBV3-2) to TRBJ2-1; D is perhaps TRBD2 (6 bases). CDR1 LGHDT and CDR2 YNNKEL come from the germline V gene (reference sequence). The CDR3 sequence is 15 residues long. V lost 4 bases to trimming and J lost 0 bases, with 10 bases between them. CDR3 in DNA: TGTGCCAGCAGCCTGGGGGGAGGCTCCTACAATGAGCAGTTCTTC. It specifies CASSLGGGSYNEQFF.

V is TRBV28 and J is TRBJ2-3, with D tentatively TRBD2 (6 bases). Germline V gene lookup returns CDR1 MDHEN and CDR2 SYDVKM. The CDR3 is 11 residues long. V lost 6 bases, J lost 9 bases, and 10 bases lay in between. The CDR3 reads CASSPGLTQYF. CDR3 nucleotide sequence: TGTGCCAGCAGCCCCGGACTAACGCAGTATTTT.

The chain employs TRBV10-2 and TRBJ2-7; unclear D gene. The CDR3 totals 13 residues. Germline CDR1 and CDR2: WSHSY and SAAADI. The V end was cut by 0 bases, the J end by 2 bases, with 5 bases between. The DNA of the CDR3 is TGCGCCAGCAGTGAGTCCGTAACCTACGAGCAGTACTTC. Residues: CASSESVTYEQYF.

The V and J genes are TRBV4-1 and TRBJ2-5, with a tentative D call TRBD1 (5 bases). V was cut by 1 base and J by 2 bases, with 8 bases left in between. Germline values: CDR1 MGHRA, CDR2 YSYEKL. This CDR3 has 14 amino acids. The CDR3: CASSQADIQETQYF. The CDR3 DNA sequence: TGCGCCAGCAGCCAAGCGGACATACAAGAGACCCAGTACTTC.

This clone has just a few counts. The chain is built from TRBV2 and TRBJ1-5; 7 bases are shared with TRBD1. Germline CDR1 reads SNHLY; CDR2 reads FYNNEI. This CDR3 comprises 14 residues. The trim removed 7 bases at V and 5 bases at J, leaving 8 bases unmatched. This chain's CDR3 is CASIEQGGHQPQHF. DNA for the CDR3: TGTGCCAGCATCGAGCAGGGGGGTCATCAGCCCCAGCATTTT.

The CDR3 DNA reads TGTGCCAGCAGTTCTTTGCGGGCCTCTATGAGCGGCTACACCTTC. This gives the protein CASSSLRASMSGYTF. J is TRBJ1-2 and V is TRBV28; no clear D gene. CDR3 length: 15 amino acids. Germline CDR1 is MDHEN and CDR2 is SYDVKM. V lost 4 bases and J 8 bases, leaving 20 bases between the germline ends.

The CDR3 DNA sequence: TGTGCCAGTCGACCCGGGGAAGGTCAGCCCCAGCATTTT. It is translated as CASRPGEGQPQHF. The chain combines TRBV19 with TRBJ1-5; D ambiguous. V lost 8 bases and J 6 bases, leaving 14 bases between the germline ends. The V gene's germline CDR1 is LNHDA and CDR2 SQIVND (reference sequence). CDR3 length equals 13 residues.

This rearrangement joins TRBV5-4 to TRBJ2-7; TRBD2 agrees at 13 bases. Germline V lookup: CDR1 SGHNT, CDR2 YYREEE (reference sequence). CDR3 size: 15 residues. V lost 0 bases to trimming and J lost 7 bases; unmatched junction nucleotides: 4. As DNA, the CDR3 is TGTGCCAGCAGCTTGGAGAGACTAGCGGGAGGAGAGCAGTACTTC. It yields the protein CASSLERLAGGEQYF. The whole variable domain, filled in from reference TRBV5-4 and TRBJ2-7, reads ETGVTQSPTHLIKTRGQQVTLRCSSQSGHNTVSWYQQALGQGPQFIFQYYREEENGRGNFPPRFSGLQFPNYSSELNVNALELDDSALYLCASSLERLAGGEQYFGPGTRLTVT.

The rearrangement joins TRBV4-1 to TRBJ2-1, with 9 nucleotides matching TRBD2. The CDR3 runs 17 residues. Germline CDR1 reads MGHRA; CDR2 reads YSYEKL. V shed 7 bases and J 10 bases; nucleotides not matched to a gene: 20. CDR3 DNA: TGCGCCAGCACCCTAATCGGTGGCGGGAGGGCCGTTAGGGAGCAGTTCTTC. It translates to CASTLIGGGRAVREQFF.

The chain uses TRBV5-1 and TRBJ1-4, with D tentatively TRBD1 (6 bases). Germline loops: CDR1 SGHRS, CDR2 YFSETQ. V lost 4 bases and J 8 bases, leaving 18 bases between the germline ends. This CDR3 is built from 15 residues. CDR3 region: CASSPRASGEEKLFF. In DNA form, the CDR3 reads TGCGCCAGCAGCCCCCGGGCCTCAGGGGAGGAAAAACTGTTTTTT.

The chain employs TRBV7-2 and TRBJ2-1, with a weak D call TRBD1 (6 bases). CDR1 is SGHTA, CDR2 FQGNSA, per germline. CDR3 length equals 13 residues. V was pared by 4 bases and J by 9 bases, with 13 bases between. CDR3 sequence: CASSSWTESEQFF. CDR3 nucleotides: TGTGCCAGCAGCTCTTGGACAGAGAGTGAGCAGTTCTTC.

The CDR3 is CASSYSAGRTDTQYF. Written as DNA, the CDR3 is TGTGCCAGCAGTTACTCGGCGGGCAGGACAGATACGCAGTATTTT. This chain connects TRBV6-2 or TRBV6-3 to TRBJ2-3, with D possibly being TRBD2 (5 bases). Between the trimmed V and J ends, which lost 0 bases and 3 bases, there was a span of 10 bases. Germline values: CDR1 MNHEY, CDR2 SVGEGT. CDR3 size: 15 residues.

This clone has just a few counts. The V gene is TRBV11-2, the J gene TRBJ2-7, with D possibly matching TRBD2 (5 bases). This CDR3 comprises 14 residues. The germline V gene has CDR1 SGHAT and CDR2 FQNNGV. V was clipped by 4 bases and J by 0 bases, with 10 bases between them. CDR3 region: CASSSPSLSYEQYV. The CDR3, as DNA: TGTGCCAGCAGCTCACCTAGCCTCTCCTACGAGCAGTACGTC.

DNA for the CDR3: TGTGCCAGCAGCTTGAGGCGGACAGGGGGGAGCTCTGGAAACACCATATATTTT. Translated, it gives CASSLRRTGGSSGNTIYF. This chain uses TRBV5-6 with TRBJ1-3; 10 nucleotides line up with TRBD1. Trimming cost V 1 base and J 0 bases; bases outside gene matches: 7. This CDR3 contains 18 residues. The germline CDR1 and CDR2 sequences are SGHDT and YYEEEE.

J is TRBJ2-7 and V is TRBV5-4, with 7 bases fitting TRBD2. This CDR3 contains 15 residues. The J segment lost 3 bases and the V segment lost 6 bases, leaving 12 bases of the junction unmatched. Germline V lookup: CDR1 SGHNT, CDR2 YYREEE (reference sequence). The CDR3 nucleotides are TGTGCCAGCACCGTCTTTGGCCTAGCGGACTACGAGCAGTACGTC. It is translated as CASTVFGLADYEQYV.

This clone came up a few times. The CDR3 nucleotides are TGTGCCAGCAGCCACTCGCCTGACACGGATGGAAACACCATATATTTT. This encodes CASSHSPDTDGNTIYF. The V and J genes are TRBV3-1 (or the pseudogene TRBV3-2) and TRBJ1-3; D unclear. The CDR3 runs to 16 residues. V was trimmed by 3 bases and J by 3 bases, leaving 15 bases between them. The germline V gene has CDR1 LGHDT and CDR2 YNNKEL (reference sequence).

The chain is built from TRBV3-1 (or the pseudogene TRBV3-2) and TRBJ2-7; 8 bases fit TRBD2. The ends lost 0 bases at V and 2 bases at J; junction bases unmatched: 6. Germline values: CDR1 LGHDT, CDR2 YNNKEL (reference sequence). This CDR3 comprises 16 residues. The CDR3 DNA sequence: TGTGCCAGCAGCCAAGATAGGTTAGCGGGAACCTACGAGCAGTACTTC. Translated, it gives CASSQDRLAGTYEQYF.

CDR3 residues: CASIPNLAGGHYNEQFF. In DNA form, the CDR3 reads TGTGCCAGCATCCCAAACTTAGCGGGGGGGCACTACAATGAGCAGTTCTTC. The gene calls are TRBV28 and TRBJ2-1, with 11 bases that match TRBD2. With V trimmed by 7 bases and J by 3 bases, 11 bases remained unmatched. There are 17 residues in the CDR3. Per germline, CDR1 MDHEN and CDR2 SYDVKM.

The chain recombines TRBV5-8 with TRBJ2-5; TRBD1 agrees at 7 bases. The germline CDR1 and CDR2 sequences are SGHTS and YDEGEE. The V segment lost 2 bases and the J segment 4 bases; nucleotides outside the gene matches: 5. The CDR3 is 14 amino acids. CDR3 nucleotide sequence: TGTGCCAGCAGCTTCCGAGGGGGCGCAGAGACCCAGTACTTC. As protein: CASSFRGGAETQYF.

Note on this clone: One end of the junction varies from germline; a read error may be responsible. Other nucleotide sequences from this sample produce the same CDR3. J is TRBJ1-2 and V is TRBV5-1; no clear D gene. CDR3 length: 15 residues. Germline CDR1 and CDR2: SGHRS and YFSETQ. The CDR3 spells CASSLGRGANYGYTF. The CDR3 nucleotides are TGCGCCAGCAGTTTGGGTCGGGGAGCAAACTATGGCTACACCTTC.

The chain couples TRBV4-1 to TRBJ1-2; 7 nucleotides match TRBD1. Trimming at V came to 3 bases and at J to 4 bases, leaving 11 bases not matched to a gene. CDR3 length equals 16 residues. Germline V CDR1 and CDR2: MGHRA, YSYEKL. The DNA for the CDR3 is TGCGCCAGCAGCCACCCTATCGACAGGGTATCCTATGGCTACACCTTC. It specifies CASSHPIDRVSYGYTF.